The entry that follows covers one T cell receptor (beta chain) sequence. Only in-frame clones appear in the TCRdb table, and some are missing; sequencing was by immunoSEQ multiplex PCR. The sample records about 2 million clones, around 96% being singletons. The sample belongs to a study of shared clonotypes between healthy human individuals. Study-level information: The composition of the donors was a couple of women and three men aged 18 to 49.

Germline CDR1 is MNHEY and CDR2 is SMNVEV (reference sequence). The germline V and J ends were trimmed by 6 bases and 5 bases, with 13 bases remaining between them. The CDR3 length is 13 residues. Naive CD8 isolation took CD45RO-negative cells positively selected for CCR7 and excluded terminally differentiated effector memory CD45RA+ cells. Healthy and HIV-negative, the adult donors had no recent acute infections or vaccinations. V usage is TRBV27 and J usage is TRBJ1-2, with a possible D match to TRBD1 (5 bases). The receptor was derived from a man between 18 and 29 years old in good health. The sequenced sample consisted of naive CD8+ T cells sorted from blood. The CDR3 nucleotides read TGTGCCAGCAGAACCCGCAGGGATTATGGCTACACCTTC. Translation gives CASRTRRDYGYTF.